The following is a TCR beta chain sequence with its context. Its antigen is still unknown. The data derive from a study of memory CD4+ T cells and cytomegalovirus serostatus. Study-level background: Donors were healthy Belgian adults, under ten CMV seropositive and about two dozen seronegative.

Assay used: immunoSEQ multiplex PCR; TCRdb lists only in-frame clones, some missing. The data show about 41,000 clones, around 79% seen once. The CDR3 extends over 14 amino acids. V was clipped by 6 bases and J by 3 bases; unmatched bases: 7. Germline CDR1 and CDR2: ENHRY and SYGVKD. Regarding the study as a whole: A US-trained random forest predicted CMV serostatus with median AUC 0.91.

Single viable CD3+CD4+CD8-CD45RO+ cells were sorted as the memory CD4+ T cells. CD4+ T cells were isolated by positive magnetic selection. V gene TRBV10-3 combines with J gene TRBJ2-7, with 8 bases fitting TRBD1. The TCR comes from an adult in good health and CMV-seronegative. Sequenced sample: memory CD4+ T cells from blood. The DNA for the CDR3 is TGTGCCATCAGGCCTGGACAGGGTATCTACGAGCAGTACTTC. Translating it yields CAIRPGQGIYEQYF.